The 7 T cell receptor beta chains below were found in one sample sequenced in a study of CD8 T cells in ankylosing spondylitis. TCRdb independently ran MiXCR on the 5' RACE reads; one entry per CDR3 protein. The table lists 250,000 to 400,000 distinct CDR3 sequences, 11% of them singletons. The material sequenced was blood, either unsorted or a sorted T cell fraction (not recorded which). These receptors originate from a female donor with ankylosing spondylitis or in good health (not recorded which).

This chain joins TRBV5-5 and TRBJ2-5, with 7 bases that match TRBD1. The CDR3 spans 13 residues. CDR1 and CDR2 from the germline V gene are SGHKS and YYEKEE (reference sequence). The trim removed 4 bases at V and 12 bases at J, leaving 12 bases unmatched. CDR3 nucleotides: TGTGCCAGCAGCACAACAGGGGCCGGAGAAGAGTACTTC. Residues: CASSTTGAGEEYF.

This clonotype was recorded many times. The gene calls are TRBV19 and TRBJ2-1; D is undetermined. Germline V gives CDR1 LNHDA, CDR2 SQIVND (reference sequence). The CDR3 consists of 15 residues. Trimming removed 6 bases at V and 0 bases at J, with 12 bases between. The CDR3 here is CASRLDRSSYNEQFF. CDR3 sequence (DNA): TGTGCCAGTAGACTGGACCGGAGCTCCTACAATGAGCAGTTCTTC.

This clonotype was detected ten times or more. The chain recombines TRBV5-1 with TRBJ1-4; D remains ambiguous. V was clipped by 0 bases and J by 4 bases, with 4 bases between them. Germline V lookup: CDR1 SGHRS, CDR2 YFSETQ. The CDR3 consists of 13 residues. CDR3 residues: CASSLGSNEKLFF. CDR3 sequence (DNA): TGCGCCAGCAGCTTGGGTAGTAATGAAAAACTGTTTTTT.

This clonotype was detected ten times or more. The chain is built from TRBV15 and TRBJ2-7, with D possibly being TRBD2 (6 bases). The V and J ends lost 1 base and 5 bases respectively, with 24 bases between them. CDR3 size: 18 residues. Looked up from germline, CDR1 is LNHNV and CDR2 is YYDKDF (reference sequence). CDR3 amino acids: CATSRVLEGFWEMDEQYF. The CDR3, as DNA: TGTGCCACCAGCAGAGTGTTGGAGGGTTTCTGGGAAATGGACGAGCAGTACTTC.

This clonotype was detected many times. This sequence joins TRBV20-1 and TRBJ2-2; 13 nucleotides line up with TRBD2. This CDR3 has 16 amino acids. Trimming removed 3 bases from V and 3 bases from J; junction bases left unmatched: 4. Looked up from germline, CDR1 is DFQATT and CDR2 is SNEGSKA (reference sequence). The CDR3, as DNA: TGCAGTGCTAGTAAGACTAGCGGGAGGCACACCGGGGAGCTGTTTTTT. Encoded protein: CSASKTSGRHTGELFF.

This clonotype was counted many times. The chain links TRBV5-1 to TRBJ2-2; D possibly corresponds to TRBD2 (5 bases). V gave up 4 bases and J gave up 7 bases, with 11 bases separating them. Germline assignment: CDR1 SGHRS and CDR2 YFSETQ. CDR3 length: 13 amino acids. CDR3 DNA: TGCGCCAGCAGCACTACTCGGGGCGGGGAGCTGTTTTTT. Its translation is CASSTTRGGELFF.

This clonotype has a handful of counts. The rearrangement uses TRBV7-2 and TRBJ2-1, with 7 positions matching TRBD1. Per the germline V gene, CDR1 is SGHTA and CDR2 is FQGNSA. J lost 9 bases, V lost 5 bases, and 10 bases had no gene match. This CDR3 has 14 amino acids. The CDR3 protein is CASSRDMAGGEQFF. The CDR3, as DNA: TGTGCCAGCAGCCGAGACATGGCAGGGGGTGAGCAGTTCTTC.